Given below is one TCR beta chain in context. The sample belongs to a study of cytomegalovirus exposure and HLA in healthy donors. The CDR3 sequence is 15 residues long. J was trimmed by 6 bases and V by 0 bases; bases with no gene match: 5. Germline V gene data show CDR1 as SGHTS and CDR2 as YDEGEE. The PCR used 60 Vbeta and 13 Jbeta primers. Method: immunoSEQ multiplex PCR; TCRdb's copy keeps in-frame clones and lacks some. The top ten clones hold 5% to 8.5% of a sample with about 68,000 clones, approximately 78% of them seen once. Sequencing input: PBMCs. The chain couples TRBV5-8 to TRBJ1-2; 10 bases are a match to TRBD1. This receptor was obtained from a human donor in good health. For the CDR3, the DNA is TGTGCCAGCAGCTTGGCCCGGACAGGGGGACATGGCTACACCTTC. It specifies CASSLARTGGHGYTF.